The TCR beta chain described here comes from a study of blood T cell repertoires in COVID-19. At the level of the study: Spain, Italy and the United States supplied samples that represented acute and convalescent COVID-19. PBMCs, B-cell-depleted T cells, or T cells provided the cDNA or gDNA that made up the material.

Original methodology: Amplification of reference gene primers was used by the study to estimate nucleated cell counts. The method was immunoSEQ multiplex PCR; TCRdb's version includes in-frame clones alone and lacks a portion of them. V, J and clone size derive from that table, while D and trimming were established from the DNA sequence. The table records about 260,000 clones, over 70% of them present only once. This CDR3 region has 13 residues. CDR1 is SGHTA, CDR2 FQGNSA, per germline. With 5 bases clipped from V and 9 bases from J, the junction kept 5 bases outside the gene matches. The sample comprised peripheral blood. V gene TRBV7-2 combines with J gene TRBJ2-4, with 9 nucleotides matching TRBD1. The TCR comes from a woman aged 40 to 49 who had recovered from COVID-19. CDR3 amino acids: CASSPGQGPIQYF. Written as DNA, the CDR3 is TGTGCCAGCAGCCCGGGACAGGGTCCCATTCAGTACTTC.